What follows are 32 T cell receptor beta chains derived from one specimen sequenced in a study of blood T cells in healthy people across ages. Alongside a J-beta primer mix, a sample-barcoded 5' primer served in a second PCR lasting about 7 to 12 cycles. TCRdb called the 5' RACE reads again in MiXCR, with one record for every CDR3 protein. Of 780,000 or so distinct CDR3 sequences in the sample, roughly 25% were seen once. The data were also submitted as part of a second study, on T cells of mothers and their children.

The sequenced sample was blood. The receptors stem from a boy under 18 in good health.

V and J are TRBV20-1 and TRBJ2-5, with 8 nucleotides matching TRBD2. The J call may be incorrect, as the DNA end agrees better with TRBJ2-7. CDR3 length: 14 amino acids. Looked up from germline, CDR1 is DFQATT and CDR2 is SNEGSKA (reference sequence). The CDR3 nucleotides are TGCAGTGCTAGGCCAGCGGGAGCTCTCTACGAGCAGTACTTC. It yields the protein CSARPAGALYEQYF.

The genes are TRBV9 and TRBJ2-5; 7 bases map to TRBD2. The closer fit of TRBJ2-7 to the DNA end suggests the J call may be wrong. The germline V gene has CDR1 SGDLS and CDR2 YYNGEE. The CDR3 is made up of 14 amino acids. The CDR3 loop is CASSVAGLAYEQYF. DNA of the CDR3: TGTGCCAGCAGCGTAGCTGGACTAGCCTACGAGCAGTACTTC.

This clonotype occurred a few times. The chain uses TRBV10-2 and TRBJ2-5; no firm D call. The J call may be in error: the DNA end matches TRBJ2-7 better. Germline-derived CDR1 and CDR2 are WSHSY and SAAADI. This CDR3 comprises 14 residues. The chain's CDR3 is CASNSPENGYEQYF. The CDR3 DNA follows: TGCGCCAGCAACAGCCCGGAGAATGGCTACGAGCAGTACTTC.

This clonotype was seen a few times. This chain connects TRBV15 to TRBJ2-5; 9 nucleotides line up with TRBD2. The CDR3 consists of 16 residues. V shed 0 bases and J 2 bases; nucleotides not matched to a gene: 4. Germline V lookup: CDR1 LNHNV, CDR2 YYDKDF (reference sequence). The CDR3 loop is CATSRELAGPQETQYF. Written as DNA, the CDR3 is TGTGCCACCAGCAGAGAACTAGCGGGCCCGCAAGAGACCCAGTACTTC.

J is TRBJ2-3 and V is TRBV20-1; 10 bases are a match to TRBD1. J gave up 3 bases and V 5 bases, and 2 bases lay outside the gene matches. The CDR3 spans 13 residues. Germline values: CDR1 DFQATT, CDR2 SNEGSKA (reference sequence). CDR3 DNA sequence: TGCAGTGCTGTGGGACAGGGGACAGATACGCAGTATTTT. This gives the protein CSAVGQGTDTQYF.

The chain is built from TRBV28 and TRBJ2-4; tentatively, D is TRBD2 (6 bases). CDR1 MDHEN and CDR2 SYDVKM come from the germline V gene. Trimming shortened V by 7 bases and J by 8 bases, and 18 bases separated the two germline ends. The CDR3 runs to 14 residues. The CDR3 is CASTETRAGYIQYF. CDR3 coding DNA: TGTGCCAGCACCGAGACCAGGGCGGGATACATTCAGTACTTC.

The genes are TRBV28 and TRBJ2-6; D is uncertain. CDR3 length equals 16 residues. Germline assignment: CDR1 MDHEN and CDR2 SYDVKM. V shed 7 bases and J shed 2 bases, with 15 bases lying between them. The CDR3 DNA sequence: TGTGCCAGCAACCCTGGGCTTGGTACTGGGGCCAACGTCCTGACTTTC. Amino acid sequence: CASNPGLGTGANVLTF.

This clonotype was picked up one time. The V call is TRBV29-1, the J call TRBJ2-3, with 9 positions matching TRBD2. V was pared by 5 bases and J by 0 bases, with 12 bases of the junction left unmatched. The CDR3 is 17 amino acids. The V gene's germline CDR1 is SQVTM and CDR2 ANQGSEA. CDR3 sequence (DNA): TGCAGCGTTAAAAGCGGGAGGCCTAATACGAGCACAGATACGCAGTATTTT. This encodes CSVKSGRPNTSTDTQYF.

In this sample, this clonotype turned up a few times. The CDR3 is CASSLAGGTGAGEQFF. Written as DNA, the CDR3 is TGTGCCAGCAGCTTAGCGGGCGGGACAGGGGCCGGTGAGCAGTTCTTC. The J gene is TRBJ2-1, the V gene TRBV7-6; 10 nucleotides line up with TRBD1. This CDR3 has 16 amino acids. The V segment lost 0 bases and the J segment 9 bases; nucleotides outside the gene matches: 8. Germline V gene sequence: CDR1 SGHVS, CDR2 FNYEAQ.

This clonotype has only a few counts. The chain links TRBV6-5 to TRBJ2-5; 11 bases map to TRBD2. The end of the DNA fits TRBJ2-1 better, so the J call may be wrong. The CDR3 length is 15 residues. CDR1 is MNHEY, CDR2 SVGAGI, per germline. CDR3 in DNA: TGTGCCAGCAGTTCCACTAGCGGGAGTTGGGATGAGCAGTTCTTC. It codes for CASSSTSGSWDEQFF.

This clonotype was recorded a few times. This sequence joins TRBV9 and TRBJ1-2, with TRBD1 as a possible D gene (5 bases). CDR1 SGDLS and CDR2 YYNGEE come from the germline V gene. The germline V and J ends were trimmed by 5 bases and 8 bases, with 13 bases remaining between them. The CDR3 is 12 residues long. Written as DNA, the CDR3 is TGTGCCAGCAGAAACTCAGGGTTCGGCTACACCTTC. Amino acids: CASRNSGFGYTF.

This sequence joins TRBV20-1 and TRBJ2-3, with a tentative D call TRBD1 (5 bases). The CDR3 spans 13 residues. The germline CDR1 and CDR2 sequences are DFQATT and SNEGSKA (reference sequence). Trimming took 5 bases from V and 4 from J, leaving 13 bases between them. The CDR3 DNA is TGCAGTGCTTGGGCAGGGTGGGCAGATACGCAGTATTTT. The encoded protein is CSAWAGWADTQYF.

Written as DNA, the CDR3 is TGTGCCAGCAGTCCCATCGTGCGGAGCGGGCATTCCAATGAGCAGTTCTTC. This codes for CASSPIVRSGHSNEQFF. The rearrangement joins TRBV6-2 or TRBV6-3 to TRBJ2-1; weak D call: TRBD2 (6 bases). Trimming took off 5 bases at V and 6 bases at J, with 23 bases between the two ends. CDR3 length equals 17 residues. From germline, CDR1 is MNHEY and CDR2 SVGEGT.

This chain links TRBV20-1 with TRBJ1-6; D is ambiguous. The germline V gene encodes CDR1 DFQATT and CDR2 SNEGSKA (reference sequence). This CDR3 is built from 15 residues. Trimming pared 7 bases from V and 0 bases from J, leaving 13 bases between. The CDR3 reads CSVGLASSYNSPLHF. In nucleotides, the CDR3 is TGCAGTGTCGGTTTGGCGAGCTCCTATAATTCACCCCTCCACTTT.

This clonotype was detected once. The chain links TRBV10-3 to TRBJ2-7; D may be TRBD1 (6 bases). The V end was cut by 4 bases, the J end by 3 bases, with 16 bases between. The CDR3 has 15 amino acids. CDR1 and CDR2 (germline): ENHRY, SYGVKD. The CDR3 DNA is TGTGCCATCAGTGCGGCCTACAGGGCTATCTACGAGCAGTACTTC. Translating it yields CAISAAYRAIYEQYF.

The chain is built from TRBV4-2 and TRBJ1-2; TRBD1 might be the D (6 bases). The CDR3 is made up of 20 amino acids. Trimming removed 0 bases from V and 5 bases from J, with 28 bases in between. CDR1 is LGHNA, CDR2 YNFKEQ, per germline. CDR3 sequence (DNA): TGTGCCAGCAGCCAAGAAAGAATAGCGGGGGGCCGCTCGCAGGGGTATGGCTACACCTTC. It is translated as CASSQERIAGGRSQGYGYTF.

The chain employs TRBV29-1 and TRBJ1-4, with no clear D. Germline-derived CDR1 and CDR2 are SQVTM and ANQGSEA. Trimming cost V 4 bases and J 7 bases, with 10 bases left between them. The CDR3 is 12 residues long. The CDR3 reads CSVAQTGEKLFF. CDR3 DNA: TGCAGCGTTGCTCAGACGGGTGAAAAACTGTTTTTT. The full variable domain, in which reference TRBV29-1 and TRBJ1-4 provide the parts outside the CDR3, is SAVISQKPSRDICQRGTSLTIQCQVDSQVTMMFWYRQQPGQSLTLIATANQGSEATYESGFVIDKFPISRPNLTFSTLTVSNMSPEDSSIYLCSVAQTGEKLFFGSGTQLSVL.

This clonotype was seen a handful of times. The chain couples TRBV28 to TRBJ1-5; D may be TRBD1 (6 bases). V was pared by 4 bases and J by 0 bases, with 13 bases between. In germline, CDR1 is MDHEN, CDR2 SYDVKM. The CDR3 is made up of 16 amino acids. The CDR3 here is CASSSIKQGSNQPQHF. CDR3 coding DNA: TGTGCCAGCAGTTCGATAAAACAGGGTAGCAATCAGCCCCAGCATTTT.

CDR3 sequence: CASSLEASNQPQHF. The CDR3 DNA reads as TGTGCCAGCAGTTTAGAGGCCAGCAATCAGCCCCAGCATTTT. V gene TRBV12-3 or TRBV12-4 combines with J gene TRBJ1-5; D is unclear. This CDR3 contains 14 residues. Trimming removed 1 base at V and 1 base at J, with 5 bases between.

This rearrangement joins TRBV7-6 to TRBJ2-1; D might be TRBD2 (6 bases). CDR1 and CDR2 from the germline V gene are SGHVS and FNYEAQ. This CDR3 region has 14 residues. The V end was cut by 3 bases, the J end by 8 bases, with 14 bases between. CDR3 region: CASSLEGPLHEQFF. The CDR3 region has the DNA TGTGCCAGCAGCTTGGAGGGGCCCCTACATGAGCAGTTCTTC.

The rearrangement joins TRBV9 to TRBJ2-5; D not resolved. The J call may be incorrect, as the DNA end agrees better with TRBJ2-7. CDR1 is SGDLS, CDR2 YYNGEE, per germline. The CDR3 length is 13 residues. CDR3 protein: CASSVADLHEQYF. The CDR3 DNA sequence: TGTGCCAGCAGCGTAGCTGATCTACACGAGCAGTACTTC.

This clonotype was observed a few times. The CDR3 spells CSVEDNNEETDTQYF. In DNA form, the CDR3 reads TGCAGCGTTGAAGATAATAATGAGGAAACAGATACGCAGTATTTT. The rearrangement links TRBV29-1 to TRBJ2-3; D call uncertain. Germline CDR1 reads SQVTM; CDR2 reads ANQGSEA. The V gene lost 0 bases and the J gene lost 3 bases, with 13 bases spanning the gap. CDR3 length: 15 amino acids.

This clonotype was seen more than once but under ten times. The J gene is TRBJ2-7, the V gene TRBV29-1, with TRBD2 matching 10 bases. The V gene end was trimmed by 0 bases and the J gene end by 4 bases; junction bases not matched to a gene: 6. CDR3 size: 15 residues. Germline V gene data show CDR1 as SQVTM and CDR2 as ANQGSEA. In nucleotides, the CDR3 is TGCAGCGTTGAAGATCCCGGACTAGCGGATTACGAGCAGTACTTC. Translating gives CSVEDPGLADYEQYF.

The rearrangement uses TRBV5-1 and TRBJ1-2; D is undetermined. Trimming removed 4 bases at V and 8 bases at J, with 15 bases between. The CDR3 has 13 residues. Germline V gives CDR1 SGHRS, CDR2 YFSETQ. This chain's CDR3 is CASSPDLGSGYTF. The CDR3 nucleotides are TGCGCCAGCAGCCCGGACTTGGGGTCCGGCTACACCTTC.

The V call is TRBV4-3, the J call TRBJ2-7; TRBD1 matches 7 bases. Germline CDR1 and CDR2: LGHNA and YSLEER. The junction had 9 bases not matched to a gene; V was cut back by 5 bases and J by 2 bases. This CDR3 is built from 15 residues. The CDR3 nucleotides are TGCGCCAGCAGCTCCCGGACAGGCGACGCCTACGAGCAGTACTTC. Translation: CASSSRTGDAYEQYF.

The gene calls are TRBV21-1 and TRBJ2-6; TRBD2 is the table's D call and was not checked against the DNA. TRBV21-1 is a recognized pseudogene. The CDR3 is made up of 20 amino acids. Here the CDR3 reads CASSTIQTGHVPRGASVLTF. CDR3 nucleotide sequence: TGTGCCAGCAGCACGATCCAAACAGGGCACGTCCCGAGGGGGGCCAGCGTCCTGACTTTC.

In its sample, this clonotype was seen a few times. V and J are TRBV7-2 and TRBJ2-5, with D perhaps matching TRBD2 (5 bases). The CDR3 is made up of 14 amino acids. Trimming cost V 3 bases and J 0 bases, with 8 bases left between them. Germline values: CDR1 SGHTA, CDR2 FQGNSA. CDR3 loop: CASSFRGYQETQYF. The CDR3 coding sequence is TGTGCCAGCAGCTTCCGGGGTTACCAAGAGACCCAGTACTTC.

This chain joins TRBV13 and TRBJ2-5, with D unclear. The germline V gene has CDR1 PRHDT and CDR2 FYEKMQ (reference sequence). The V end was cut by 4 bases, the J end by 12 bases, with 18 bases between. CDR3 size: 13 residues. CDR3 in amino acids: CASSSRGQENKYF. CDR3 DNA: TGTGCCAGCAGCTCCCGTGGGCAAGAGAACAAGTACTTC.

CDR3 bases: TGTGCCACCCAGAAGACAGACCAAGAGACCCAGTACTTC. It translates to CATQKTDQETQYF. V usage is TRBV24-1 and J usage is TRBJ2-5, with TRBD1 as a possible D gene (5 bases). The length of the CDR3 is 13 residues. Germline lookup yields CDR1 KGHDR and CDR2 SFDVKD. The V end lost 9 bases, the J end lost 0 bases, and 10 bases lay between the germline ends.

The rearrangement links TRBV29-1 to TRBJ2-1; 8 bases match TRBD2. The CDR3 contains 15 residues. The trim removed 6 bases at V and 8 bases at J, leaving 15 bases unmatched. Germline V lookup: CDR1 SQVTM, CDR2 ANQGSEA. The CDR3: CSVLKTGLVGDEQFF. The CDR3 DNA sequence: TGCAGCGTCCTCAAAACGGGACTAGTTGGGGATGAGCAGTTCTTC.

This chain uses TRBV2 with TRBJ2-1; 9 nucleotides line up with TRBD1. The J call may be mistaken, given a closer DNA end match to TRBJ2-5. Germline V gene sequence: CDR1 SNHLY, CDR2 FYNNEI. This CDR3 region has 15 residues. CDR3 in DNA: TGTGCCAGCAGTGTAAACAGGGGGCGCGGGGAGACCCAGTACTTC. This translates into CASSVNRGRGETQYF.

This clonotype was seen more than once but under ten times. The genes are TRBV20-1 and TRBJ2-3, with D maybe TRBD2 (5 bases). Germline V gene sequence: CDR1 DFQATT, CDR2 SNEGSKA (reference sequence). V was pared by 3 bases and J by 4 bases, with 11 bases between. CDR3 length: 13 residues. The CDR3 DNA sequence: TGCAGTGCTAGCGGGGTATCACCAGATACGCAGTATTTT. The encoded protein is CSASGVSPDTQYF.